The next 24 T cell receptor beta chains were all read from a single sample in a study of T-cell memory formation after mild COVID-19. TCRdb analysed the 5' RACE reads with MiXCR anew, one entry per CDR3 protein. The table has a few hundred thousand distinct CDR3 sequences, 8% to 11% seen once. Sequencing input: PBMCs or a T cell subset sorted from them (not recorded which). These receptors all stem from a man younger than 35 who had mild COVID-19 (a few samples of this study predate the infection). Cell type and time point are not known.

This clonotype was seen more than once but under ten times. The chain employs TRBV9 and TRBJ2-1; TRBD2 agrees at 7 bases. The CDR3 totals 16 residues. Germline lookup yields CDR1 SGDLS and CDR2 YYNGEE. Trimming at V came to 0 bases and at J to 0 bases, leaving 3 bases not matched to a gene. The CDR3 nucleotides read TGTGCCAGCAGCGTAGGAAGCGGGGTCTCCTACAATGAGCAGTTCTTC. It specifies CASSVGSGVSYNEQFF.

This clonotype was counted a few times. The chain joins TRBV19 to TRBJ1-2; D is unclear. Germline loops: CDR1 LNHDA, CDR2 SQIVND (reference sequence). The CDR3 consists of 15 residues. V lost 4 bases, J lost 3 bases, and 15 bases lay in between. For the CDR3, the DNA is TGTGCCAGTAGTAAGTGGTCGGACGGCGACTATGGCTACACCTTC. Amino acid sequence: CASSKWSDGDYGYTF.

CDR3 sequence (DNA): TGTGCCAGCAGCTTTGGGACAAACCTGAACACTGAAGCTTTCTTT. Translated, it gives CASSFGTNLNTEAFF. The chain couples TRBV7-2 to TRBJ1-1; maybe TRBD1 (6 bases). V was pared by 3 bases and J by 0 bases, with 11 bases between. Germline CDR1 and CDR2: SGHTA and FQGNSA. This CDR3 comprises 15 residues.

A few counts support this clonotype. This chain joins TRBV6-5 and TRBJ2-5, with a possible D match to TRBD2 (7 bases). Per the germline V gene, CDR1 is MNHEY and CDR2 is SVGAGI. The V gene lost 11 bases and the J gene lost 9 bases, with 22 bases spanning the gap. CDR3 length: 13 amino acids. CDR3 DNA: TGTGCCGTCAGACAGGTGGCGGGGAGGGCCCAGTACTTC. Translating gives CAVRQVAGRAQYF.

The chain recombines TRBV27 with TRBJ2-3; D remains unclear. This CDR3 comprises 15 residues. Germline CDR1 and CDR2: MNHEY and SMNVEV (reference sequence). The V end was cut by 1 base, the J end by 5 bases, with 13 bases between. CDR3 DNA sequence: TGTGCCAGCAGTTTATGGCAGACGCACATAGATACGCAGTATTTT. Encoded protein: CASSLWQTHIDTQYF.

This clonotype occurred a few times. The gene calls are TRBV6-5 and TRBJ1-2; D call uncertain. Deletions cut 2 bases from V and 0 bases from J, with 10 bases between. The CDR3 totals 15 residues. Germline V gene sequence: CDR1 MNHEY, CDR2 SVGAGI. The CDR3 loop reads CASSYGLGPNYGYTF. The CDR3 bases are TGTGCCAGCAGTTACGGGCTTGGGCCTAACTATGGCTACACCTTC.

V usage is TRBV3-1 and J usage is TRBJ1-2, with D possibly TRBD1 on 6 matching bases. This CDR3 is 15 amino acids long. V lost 1 base and J 8 bases, leaving 17 bases between the germline ends. Per the germline V gene, CDR1 is LGHDT and CDR2 is YNNKEL (reference sequence). CDR3 nucleotide sequence: TGTGCCAGCAGCCAAGTATCGGCAGGGGAAGGAGGCTACACCTTC. This codes for CASSQVSAGEGGYTF.

This clonotype has more than one count but fewer than ten. The chain joins TRBV6-2 or TRBV6-3 to TRBJ1-5; D is unresolved. This CDR3 has 14 amino acids. CDR1 is MNHEY, CDR2 SVGEGT, per germline. V was clipped by 5 bases and J by 3 bases, with 11 bases between them. DNA for the CDR3: TGTGCCAGCAGTCCCGGGAGGCCCAATCAGCCCCAGCATTTT. Protein product: CASSPGRPNQPQHF.

This clonotype was detected a few times. The genes are TRBV4-3 and TRBJ2-2; D gene ambiguous. The CDR3 covers 17 residues. The V end was cut by 2 bases, the J end by 0 bases, with 13 bases between. Germline CDR1 LGHNA, CDR2 YSLEER. Here the CDR3 reads CASSQSLGYANTGELFF. The CDR3, as DNA: TGCGCCAGCAGCCAAAGTCTAGGGTACGCGAACACCGGGGAGCTGTTTTTT.

This clonotype was recorded a few times. The chain uses TRBV24-1 and TRBJ2-7; a weak D match, TRBD1 (5 bases). CDR3 length: 13 residues. Germline assignment: CDR1 KGHDR and CDR2 SFDVKD. V lost 0 bases and J lost 3, with 5 bases in between. CDR3 nucleotide sequence: TGTGCCACCAGTGATTTGGACAGCTACGAGCAGTACTTC. This translates into CATSDLDSYEQYF.

This clonotype was observed a handful of times. The V call is TRBV12-3 or TRBV12-4, the J call TRBJ2-7; no definite D call. V lost 3 bases, J lost 6 bases, and 9 bases lay in between. CDR3 length: 12 amino acids. This chain's CDR3 is CASSFVSVEQYF. CDR3 sequence (DNA): TGTGCCAGCAGTTTCGTTAGTGTCGAGCAGTACTTC.

The chain uses TRBV12-3 or TRBV12-4 and TRBJ1-5, with D possibly matching TRBD1 (5 bases). Trimming shortened V by 3 bases and J by 0 bases, and 9 bases separated the two germline ends. The CDR3 has 15 residues. The CDR3 region has the DNA TGTGCCAGCAGTTTTGGGGGTTATAGCAATCAGCCCCAGCATTTT. It is translated as CASSFGGYSNQPQHF.

J is TRBJ2-5 and V is TRBV9; no definite D call. V shed 0 bases and J shed 5 bases, with 11 bases lying between them. Germline V gives CDR1 SGDLS, CDR2 YYNGEE. The length of the CDR3 is 14 residues. Here the CDR3 reads CASSVGPQVETQYF. The CDR3 DNA reads TGTGCCAGCAGCGTAGGACCCCAGGTGGAGACCCAGTACTTC.

This clonotype occurred many times. This chain joins TRBV7-9 and TRBJ2-5; the D gene is possibly TRBD1 (6 bases). V lost 0 bases, J lost 4 bases, and 9 bases lay in between. The CDR3 spans 14 residues. In germline, CDR1 is SEHNR, CDR2 FQNEAQ (reference sequence). The CDR3 region has the DNA TGTGCCAGCAGCTTAGCGGGGGCGCGAGAGACCCAGTACTTC. Amino acid sequence: CASSLAGARETQYF.

In this sample, this clonotype turned up a few times. The chain carries TRBV7-3 and TRBJ2-5; perhaps TRBD1 as D (5 bases). The CDR3 has 15 amino acids. V gave up 5 bases and J gave up 1 base, with 14 bases separating them. Germline V gene lookup returns CDR1 SGHTA and CDR2 FQGTGA. In DNA form, the CDR3 reads TGTGCCAGCAGCCCTGGGGCAGCACTCCAAGAGACCCAGTACTTC. This codes for CASSPGAALQETQYF.

This clonotype was counted only a few times. The J gene is TRBJ2-3, the V gene TRBV12-3 or TRBV12-4; D is perhaps TRBD1 or TRBD2 (5 bases each). There are 15 residues in the CDR3. Trimming cost V 1 base and J 4 bases, with 12 bases left between them. CDR3 amino acids: CASSLGGSMADTQYF. In DNA, the CDR3 is TGTGCCAGCAGTTTAGGGGGGTCCATGGCAGATACGCAGTATTTT.

The chain has TRBV6-5 and TRBJ2-1; D gene uncertain. Germline CDR1 reads MNHEY; CDR2 reads SVGAGI. This CDR3 comprises 16 residues. V shed 2 bases and J shed 0 bases, with 11 bases lying between them. The DNA of the CDR3 is TGTGCCAGCAGTTACCAATTCCGGAGCTCCTACAATGAGCAGTTCTTC. This codes for CASSYQFRSSYNEQFF.

This clonotype was seen a few times. V gene TRBV11-2 combines with J gene TRBJ2-3; 8 bases map to TRBD2. Germline CDR1 is SGHAT and CDR2 is FQNNGV. The CDR3 consists of 15 residues. The V gene end was trimmed by 5 bases and the J gene end by 4 bases; junction bases not matched to a gene: 8. CDR3 DNA: TGTGCCAGCAGCGGACTAGCCATAGGGCCAGATACGCAGTATTTT. Its translation is CASSGLAIGPDTQYF.

This clonotype has only a few counts. V usage is TRBV7-2 and J usage is TRBJ2-7; TRBD1 matches 11 bases. V gave up 4 bases and J gave up 6 bases; unmatched junction bases: 11. This CDR3 region has 16 residues. Germline V gene lookup returns CDR1 SGHTA and CDR2 FQGNSA. The CDR3: CASSWNTGTGGSEQYF. CDR3 DNA sequence: TGTGCCAGCAGCTGGAACACCGGGACAGGGGGTTCCGAGCAGTACTTC.

Ten or more counts support this clonotype. V usage is TRBV15 and J usage is TRBJ2-5, with D uncertain. The CDR3 contains 12 residues. The V gene lost 0 bases and the J gene lost 8 bases, with 7 bases spanning the gap. Germline assignment: CDR1 LNHNV and CDR2 YYDKDF (reference sequence). CDR3 region: CATSRDIETQYF. The CDR3 DNA is TGTGCCACCAGCAGAGATATTGAAACCCAGTACTTC.

Only a few counts were recorded for this clonotype. CDR3 bases: TGCGCCAGCAGCCAAGTCCGGGGGACCCAAGGGATCGAGACCCAGTACTTC. Translated, it gives CASSQVRGTQGIETQYF. The J gene is TRBJ2-5, the V gene TRBV4-3; the D gene is possibly TRBD2 (6 bases). The ends were cut back, 1 base at V and 5 bases at J, with 20 bases in the middle. In germline, CDR1 is LGHNA, CDR2 YSLEER. This CDR3 is 17 amino acids long.

This sequence joins TRBV20-1 and TRBJ1-1; D remains ambiguous. The CDR3 is 12 residues long. Trimming pared 2 bases from V and 6 bases from J, leaving 10 bases between. Germline assignment: CDR1 DFQATT and CDR2 SNEGSKA (reference sequence). The CDR3 reads CSARTRLAEAFF. In nucleotides, the CDR3 is TGCAGTGCTAGAACTCGGCTCGCTGAAGCTTTCTTT.

This clonotype was observed a handful of times. J is TRBJ2-5 and V is TRBV6-2 or TRBV6-3; 13 positions agree with TRBD2. The CDR3 is made up of 18 amino acids. Germline CDR1 reads MNHEY; CDR2 reads SVGEGT. Trimming at V came to 2 bases and at J to 3 bases, leaving 9 bases not matched to a gene. CDR3 sequence: CASSYGVAGLAGEETQYF. The CDR3 nucleotides are TGTGCCAGCAGTTACGGGGTCGCCGGACTAGCGGGGGAAGAGACCCAGTACTTC.

The chain recombines TRBV21-1 with TRBJ1-5. TRBV21-1 is shown as a pseudogene. There are 14 residues in the CDR3. CDR3 sequence reads: CASSKSGHNQPQHF. CDR3 bases: TGTGCCAGCAGCAAATCGGGCCACAATCAGCCCCAGCATTTT.